The clone carrying this TCR beta chain has only a few counts. Losses at the gene ends were 5 bases for V and 0 bases for J; bases not matched to a gene: 7. Per the germline V gene, CDR1 is SGHTA and CDR2 is FQGTGA. The CDR3 consists of 15 residues. This sample is drawn from a study of blood T cell repertoires in COVID-19. Study-level background: Donors in the United States, Italy and Spain gave samples during acute or convalescent COVID-19. The analysed material was cDNA or gDNA that came from T cells, B-cell-depleted T cells, or PBMCs.

Source study methods: Reference gene primer amplification gave nucleated cell count estimates. The data were produced by immunoSEQ multiplex PCR, yet TCRdb's version contains in-frame clones alone and is incomplete. V, J and clone size were drawn from that table, and D and trimming were deduced from the DNA. The sample lists 40,000 or so clones; roughly 80% were seen once. Sample: peripheral blood. The sequence derives from a human donor with acute or convalescent COVID-19. The donor label of this sample is uncertain. V is TRBV7-3 and J is TRBJ2-7, with TRBD1 matching 7 bases. This CDR3 reads CASSPTGAPSYEQYF. CDR3 in DNA: TGTGCCAGCAGCCCTACAGGGGCCCCCTCCTACGAGCAGTACTTC.